The 18 T cell receptor beta chains given below trace back to one sample, sequenced in a study of blood T cell repertoires in COVID-19 (dated by TCRdb to 2018 to 2021). Libraries came from the immunoSEQ multiplex PCR assay. The immuneACCESS repertoire file appears here via TCRdb, limited to in-frame rearrangements. These files lack a portion of the clones; in checked studies, under half of the deficit traces to unresolved V genes, and the cause of the others is not known. Within this sample are roughly 100,000 clones, with more than 85% of them counted one time only. The ten largest clones add up to 6.2% of the sample. Sequenced material: peripheral blood. All receptors come from a human donor in a cohort sampled during active COVID-19.

This clone has only a few counts. The rearrangement links TRBV3-1 (or the pseudogene TRBV3-2) to TRBJ1-5; D not resolved. V lost 1 base and J lost 6, with 7 bases in between. The CDR3 extends over 13 amino acids. The germline gives CDR1 LGHDT, CDR2 YNNKEL (reference sequence). CDR3 nucleotides: TGTGCCAGCAGCCAAGGCAGGTTTCAGCCCCAGCATTTT. As protein: CASSQGRFQPQHF.

This clone was seen just once. The chain carries TRBV28 and TRBJ1-5; D ambiguous. This CDR3 has 15 residues. The germline V gene encodes CDR1 MDHEN and CDR2 SYDVKM. Trimming pared 3 bases from V and 2 bases from J, leaving 11 bases between. CDR3 residues: CASSFDYRGNQPQHF. CDR3 nucleotides: TGTGCCAGCAGTTTTGATTACCGGGGCAATCAGCCCCAGCATTTT.

This clone was seen only once. The V and J genes are TRBV15 and TRBJ2-1; no clear D. The CDR3 has 14 residues. Per the germline V gene, CDR1 is LNHNV and CDR2 is YYDKDF (reference sequence). The V end was cut by 0 bases, the J end by 5 bases, with 8 bases between. CDR3 sequence: CATSRDGPDNEQFF. For the CDR3, the DNA is TGTGCCACCAGCAGAGATGGGCCAGACAATGAGCAGTTCTTC.

The genes are TRBV3-1 (or the pseudogene TRBV3-2) and TRBJ2-1, with 8 bases fitting TRBD2. Germline CDR1 LGHDT, CDR2 YNNKEL (reference sequence). The J segment lost 6 bases and the V segment lost 0 bases, leaving 4 bases of the junction unmatched. This CDR3 region has 15 residues. CDR3 sequence (DNA): TGTGCCAGCAGCCAAGATTCCCGGGGGGGCAATGAGCAGTTCTTC. Translation gives CASSQDSRGGNEQFF.

This sequence joins TRBV7-3 and TRBJ2-3; 8 bases align to TRBD1. V shed 5 bases and J 3 bases; nucleotides not matched to a gene: 7. CDR1 and CDR2 from the germline V gene are SGHTA and FQGTGA. CDR3 length: 15 amino acids. For the CDR3, the DNA is TGTGCCAGCAGCCGCACAGGGGGGAGAACAGATACGCAGTATTTT. Translated: CASSRTGGRTDTQYF.

The genes are TRBV2 and TRBJ1-2; no clear D. This CDR3 has 13 residues. Trimming left V 4 bases short and J 4 bases short, with 10 bases between. Germline V gene data show CDR1 as SNHLY and CDR2 as FYNNEI. The CDR3 loop reads CASSAPGSYGYTF. The DNA of the CDR3 is TGTGCCAGCAGTGCCCCGGGATCCTATGGCTACACCTTC.

The chain is built from TRBV18 and TRBJ2-6, with D possibly TRBD1 on 5 matching bases. V was shortened by 4 bases and J by 2 bases, with 9 bases between the two germline ends. The germline V gene encodes CDR1 KGHSH and CDR2 LQKENI. The CDR3 has 15 amino acids. The CDR3 coding sequence is TGTGCCAGCTCACAACTCAGGGCTGGGGCCAACGTCCTGACTTTC. The encoded protein is CASSQLRAGANVLTF.

The chain combines TRBV29-1 with TRBJ2-1, with D perhaps TRBD1 (5 bases). Germline V gene data show CDR1 as SQVTM and CDR2 as ANQGSEA. The CDR3 is made up of 14 amino acids. The V end lost 5 bases, the J end lost 4 bases, and 15 bases lay between the germline ends. The CDR3 DNA reads TGCAGCGTTCTGACAGATAACCCGTACAATGAGCAGTTCTTC. Its protein product is CSVLTDNPYNEQFF.

This CDR3 is CASSFAGYNEQFF. The CDR3, as DNA: TGTGCCAGCAGTTTCGCAGGGTACAATGAGCAGTTCTTC. J is TRBJ2-1 and V is TRBV28; tentative D call: TRBD1 (5 bases). CDR1 is MDHEN, CDR2 SYDVKM, per germline. Trimming removed 3 bases from V and 4 bases from J, with 7 bases in between. The CDR3 extends over 13 amino acids.

Here the CDR3 reads CATSDLEPGTGELFF. CDR3 in DNA: TGTGCCACCAGTGATTTGGAGCCGGGCACCGGGGAGCTGTTTTTT. The V gene is TRBV24-1, the J gene TRBJ2-2; D gene uncertain. Germline V gene data show CDR1 as KGHDR and CDR2 as SFDVKD. The CDR3 length is 15 residues. Trimming took off 0 bases at V and 4 bases at J, with 8 bases between the two ends.

A few counts support this clone. CDR3 region: CASRRRDSNTGELFF. The CDR3 DNA sequence: TGTGCCAGCAGGCGAAGGGACAGCAACACCGGGGAGCTGTTTTTT. The V call is TRBV5-4, the J call TRBJ2-2, with 7 bases that match TRBD1. CDR1 and CDR2 from the germline V gene are SGHNT and YYREEE (reference sequence). Trimming removed 5 bases from V and 2 bases from J; junction bases left unmatched: 6. This CDR3 region has 15 residues.

The V call is TRBV5-1, the J call TRBJ2-3; the D gene is possibly TRBD1 (5 bases). Germline CDR1 and CDR2: SGHRS and YFSETQ. Trimming stripped 0 bases from V and 3 bases from J, with 11 bases between. The CDR3 totals 15 residues. The CDR3 nucleotides are TGCGCCAGCAGCTTGGTGGCAGGGTATACAGATACGCAGTATTTT. Its protein is CASSLVAGYTDTQYF.

This chain links TRBV2 with TRBJ2-2; D is possibly TRBD1 (5 bases). The germline gives CDR1 SNHLY, CDR2 FYNNEI. The CDR3 runs to 14 residues. Trimming left V 7 bases short and J 3 bases short, with 12 bases between. The CDR3 DNA follows: TGTGCCAGCAAGGGGTACCGGGACACCGGGGAGCTGTTTTTT. Amino acids: CASKGYRDTGELFF.

V and J are TRBV4-1 and TRBJ2-5; unclear D gene. V was shortened by 0 bases and J by 5 bases, with 16 bases between the two germline ends. CDR1 and CDR2 from the germline V gene are MGHRA and YSYEKL. The CDR3 has 16 amino acids. The chain's CDR3 is CASSQDYQVVWETQYF. The CDR3 DNA reads as TGCGCCAGCAGCCAAGATTACCAGGTCGTATGGGAGACCCAGTACTTC.

A few counts support this clone. This chain uses TRBV7-8 with TRBJ1-5, with TRBD1 identical over 7 bases. CDR1 is SGHVS and CDR2 is FQNEAQ in the germline V gene. The length of the CDR3 is 14 residues. Germline trimming cut 4 bases from V and 6 bases from J; bases unmatched to any gene: 6. This CDR3 reads CASSSQGGGQPQHF. The CDR3 nucleotides are TGTGCCAGCAGCTCACAAGGGGGCGGTCAGCCCCAGCATTTT.

The J gene is TRBJ1-2, the V gene TRBV24-1, with TRBD1 identical over 10 bases. Trimming at V came to 3 bases and at J to 5 bases, leaving 8 bases not matched to a gene. The germline V gene encodes CDR1 KGHDR and CDR2 SFDVKD. The CDR3 runs to 16 residues. CDR3 loop: CATSDAWDRGVYGYTF. The CDR3 DNA reads TGTGCCACCAGTGATGCCTGGGACAGGGGAGTGTATGGCTACACCTTC.

The V call is TRBV18, the J call TRBJ1-1; 7 positions match TRBD1. The germline V gene has CDR1 KGHSH and CDR2 LQKENI. J was trimmed by 5 bases and V by 5 bases; bases with no gene match: 5. The CDR3 covers 13 residues. The CDR3 here is CASSKGGATEAFF. The CDR3 bases are TGTGCCAGCTCAAAAGGGGGCGCGACTGAAGCTTTCTTT.

This clone was observed a handful of times. The chain employs TRBV29-1 and TRBJ2-7; no definite D call. The germline V gene encodes CDR1 SQVTM and CDR2 ANQGSEA. The CDR3 has 13 residues. With 0 bases removed from V and 4 bases from J, the gap between germline ends came to 10 bases. The CDR3 loop is CSVEESGVYEQYF. The CDR3 DNA follows: TGCAGCGTTGAAGAGTCCGGTGTTTACGAGCAGTACTTC.